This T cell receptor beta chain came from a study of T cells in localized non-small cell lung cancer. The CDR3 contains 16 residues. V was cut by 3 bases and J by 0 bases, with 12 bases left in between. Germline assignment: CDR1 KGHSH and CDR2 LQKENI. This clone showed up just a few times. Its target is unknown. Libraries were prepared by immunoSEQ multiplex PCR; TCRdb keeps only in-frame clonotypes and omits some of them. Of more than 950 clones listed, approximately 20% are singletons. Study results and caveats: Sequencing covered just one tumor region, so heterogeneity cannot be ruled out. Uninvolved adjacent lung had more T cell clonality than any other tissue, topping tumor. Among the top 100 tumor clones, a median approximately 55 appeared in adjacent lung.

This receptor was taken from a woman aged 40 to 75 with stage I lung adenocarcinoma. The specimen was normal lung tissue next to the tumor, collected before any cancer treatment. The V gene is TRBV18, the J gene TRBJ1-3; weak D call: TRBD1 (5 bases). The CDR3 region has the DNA TGTGCCAGCTCACCGTCGACAGAAACCTCTGGAAACACCATATATTTT. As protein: CASSPSTETSGNTIYF.